The sequence of this T cell receptor (beta chain) was determined in a study of blood T cell repertoires in COVID-19. Study information: The study drew acute and convalescent COVID-19 samples from the United States, Italy and Spain. Sources were T cells, B-cell-depleted T cells, or PBMCs; the material itself was cDNA or gDNA.

Which cohort a participant joined came from the clinical history participants gave. V was cut by 1 base and J by 4 bases, with 13 bases left in between. CDR3 length: 16 residues. CDR1 is SGHAT, CDR2 FQNNGV, per germline. The protocol was immunoSEQ multiplex PCR, while the TCRdb copy is restricted to in-frame clones and leaves out a portion. The sample lists over 150,000 clones, around 85% seen once, with 6.2% in the top ten. The rearrangement links TRBV11-2 to TRBJ1-4; no clear D. The sequenced material came from PBMCs or T cells enriched from blood (not recorded which). The TCR comes from a middle-aged man who had recovered from COVID-19. CDR3 protein: CASSLVLATVNEKLFF. CDR3 bases: TGTGCCAGCAGCTTAGTCCTCGCCACAGTTAATGAAAAACTGTTTTTT.